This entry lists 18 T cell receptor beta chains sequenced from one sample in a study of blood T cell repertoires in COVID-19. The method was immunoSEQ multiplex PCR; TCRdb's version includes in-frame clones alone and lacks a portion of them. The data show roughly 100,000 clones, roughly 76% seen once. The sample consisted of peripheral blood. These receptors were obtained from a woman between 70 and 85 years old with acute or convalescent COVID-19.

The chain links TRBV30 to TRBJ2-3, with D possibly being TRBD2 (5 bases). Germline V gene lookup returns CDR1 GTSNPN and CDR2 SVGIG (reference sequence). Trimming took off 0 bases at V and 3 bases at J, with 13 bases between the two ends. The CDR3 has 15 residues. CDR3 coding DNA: TGTGCCTGGAGTGTACATGGACTCAATACAGATACGCAGTATTTT. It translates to CAWSVHGLNTDTQYF.

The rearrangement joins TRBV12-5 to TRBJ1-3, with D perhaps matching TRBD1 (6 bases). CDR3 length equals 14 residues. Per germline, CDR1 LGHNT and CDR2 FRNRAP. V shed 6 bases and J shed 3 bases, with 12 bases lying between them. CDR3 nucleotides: TGTGCTAGTGGCTCAGGGGCTAGTGGAAACACCATATATTTT. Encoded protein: CASGSGASGNTIYF. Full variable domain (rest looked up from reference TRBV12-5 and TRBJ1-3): DARVTQTPRHKVTEMGQEVTMRCQPILGHNTVFWYRQTMMQGLELLAYFRNRAPLDDSGMPKDRFSAEMPDATLATLKIQPSEPRDSAVYFCASGSGASGNTIYFGEGSWLTVV.

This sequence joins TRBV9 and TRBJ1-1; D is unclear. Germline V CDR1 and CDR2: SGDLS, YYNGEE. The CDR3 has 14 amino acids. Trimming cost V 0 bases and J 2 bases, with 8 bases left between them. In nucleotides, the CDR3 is TGTGCCAGCAGCGTAGAAGCGGGAAACACTGAAGCTTTCTTT. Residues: CASSVEAGNTEAFF.

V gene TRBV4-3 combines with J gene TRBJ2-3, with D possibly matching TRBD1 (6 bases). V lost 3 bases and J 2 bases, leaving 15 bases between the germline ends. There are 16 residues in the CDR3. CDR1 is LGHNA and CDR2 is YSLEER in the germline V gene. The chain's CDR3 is CASSQGHEGATDTQYF. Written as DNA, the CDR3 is TGCGCCAGCAGCCAGGGACATGAAGGGGCCACAGATACGCAGTATTTT.

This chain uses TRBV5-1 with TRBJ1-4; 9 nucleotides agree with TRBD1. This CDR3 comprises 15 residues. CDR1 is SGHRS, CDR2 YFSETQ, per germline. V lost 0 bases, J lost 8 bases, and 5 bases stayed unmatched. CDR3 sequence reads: CASSLAQGTGEKLFF. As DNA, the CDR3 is TGCGCCAGCAGCTTGGCCCAAGGGACAGGGGAAAAACTGTTTTTT.

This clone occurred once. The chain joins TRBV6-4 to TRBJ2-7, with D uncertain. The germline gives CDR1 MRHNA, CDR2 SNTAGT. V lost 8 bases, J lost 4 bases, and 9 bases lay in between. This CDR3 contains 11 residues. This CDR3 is CASPGEYEQYF. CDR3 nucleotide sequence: TGTGCCAGCCCCGGAGAATACGAGCAGTACTTC.

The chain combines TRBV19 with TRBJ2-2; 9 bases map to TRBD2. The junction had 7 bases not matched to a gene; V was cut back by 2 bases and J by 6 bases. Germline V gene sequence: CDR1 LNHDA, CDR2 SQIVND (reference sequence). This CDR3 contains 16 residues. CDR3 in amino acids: CASSILSGRGSGELFF. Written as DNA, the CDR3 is TGTGCCAGTAGTATACTTAGCGGGAGAGGCTCCGGGGAGCTGTTTTTT.

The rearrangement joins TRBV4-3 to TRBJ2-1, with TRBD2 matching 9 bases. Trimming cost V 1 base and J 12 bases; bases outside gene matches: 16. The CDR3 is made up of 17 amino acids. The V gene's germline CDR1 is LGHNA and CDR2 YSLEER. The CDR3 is CASSQVAPGLALPRQFF. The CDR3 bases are TGCGCCAGCAGCCAAGTCGCCCCGGGACTAGCTTTACCTCGGCAGTTCTTC.

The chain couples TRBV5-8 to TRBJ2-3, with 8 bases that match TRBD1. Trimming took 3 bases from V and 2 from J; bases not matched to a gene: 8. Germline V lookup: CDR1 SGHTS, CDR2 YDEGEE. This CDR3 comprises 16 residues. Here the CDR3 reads CASSWTTGDVTDTQYF. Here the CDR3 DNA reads TGTGCCAGCAGCTGGACGACAGGGGACGTCACAGATACGCAGTATTTT.

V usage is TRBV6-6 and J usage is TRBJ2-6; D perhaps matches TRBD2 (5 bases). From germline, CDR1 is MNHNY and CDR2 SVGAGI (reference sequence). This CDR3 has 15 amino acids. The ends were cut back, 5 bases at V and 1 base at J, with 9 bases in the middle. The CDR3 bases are TGTGCCAGCAGTGACCCGGGGTCTGGGGCCAACGTCCTGACTTTC. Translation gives CASSDPGSGANVLTF.

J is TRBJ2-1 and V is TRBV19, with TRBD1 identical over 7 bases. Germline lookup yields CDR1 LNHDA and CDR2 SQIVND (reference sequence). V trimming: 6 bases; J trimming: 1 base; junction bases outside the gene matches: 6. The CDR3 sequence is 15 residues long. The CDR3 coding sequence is TGTGCCAGTAGCCCGACAGGGACATCCTACAATGAGCAGTTCTTC. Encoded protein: CASSPTGTSYNEQFF.

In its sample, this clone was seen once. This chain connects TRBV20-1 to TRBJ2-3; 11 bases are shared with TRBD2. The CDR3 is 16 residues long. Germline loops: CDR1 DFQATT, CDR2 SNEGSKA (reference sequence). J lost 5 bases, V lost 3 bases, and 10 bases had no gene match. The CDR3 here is CSASGSGGALRDTQYF. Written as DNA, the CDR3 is TGCAGTGCTAGTGGTAGCGGGGGGGCTCTAAGAGATACGCAGTATTTT.

The CDR3 is CASSLEPGQHNSPLHF. As DNA, the CDR3 is TGTGCCAGCAGTTTAGAACCGGGACAGCATAATTCACCCCTCCACTTT. The rearrangement uses TRBV28 and TRBJ1-6; 7 bases agree with TRBD1. The germline CDR1 and CDR2 sequences are MDHEN and SYDVKM. V lost 2 bases and J lost 5; bases outside the gene matches: 6. The CDR3 covers 16 residues.

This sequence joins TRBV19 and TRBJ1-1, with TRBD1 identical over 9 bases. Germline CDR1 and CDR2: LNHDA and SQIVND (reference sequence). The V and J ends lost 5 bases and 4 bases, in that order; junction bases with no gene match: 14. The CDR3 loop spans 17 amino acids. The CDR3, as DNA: TGTGCCAGTAGTCCACAACAGGGGGCCGCCGGGGGCACTGAAGCTTTCTTT. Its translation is CASSPQQGAAGGTEAFF. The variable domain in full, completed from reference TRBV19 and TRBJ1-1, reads DGGITQSPKYLFRKEGQNVTLSCEQNLNHDAMYWYRQDPGQGLRLIYYSQIVNDFQKGDIAEGYSVSREKKESFPLTVTSAQKNPTAFYLCASSPQQGAAGGTEAFFGQGTRLTVV.

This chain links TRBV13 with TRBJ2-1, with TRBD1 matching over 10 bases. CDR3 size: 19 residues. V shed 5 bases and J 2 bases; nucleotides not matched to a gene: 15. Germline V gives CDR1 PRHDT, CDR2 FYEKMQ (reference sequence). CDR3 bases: TGTGCCAGCAGCACTAGACAGGGGGCGCGACTAACGGCCTACAATGAGCAGTTCTTC. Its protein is CASSTRQGARLTAYNEQFF.

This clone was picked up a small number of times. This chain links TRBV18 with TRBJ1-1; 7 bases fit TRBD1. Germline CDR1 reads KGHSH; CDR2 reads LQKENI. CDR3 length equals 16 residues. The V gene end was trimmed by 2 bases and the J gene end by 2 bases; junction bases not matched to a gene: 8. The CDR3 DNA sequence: TGTGCCAGCTCACCAGAGGTAGGGGGCGGAAACACTGAAGCTTTCTTT. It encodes CASSPEVGGGNTEAFF.

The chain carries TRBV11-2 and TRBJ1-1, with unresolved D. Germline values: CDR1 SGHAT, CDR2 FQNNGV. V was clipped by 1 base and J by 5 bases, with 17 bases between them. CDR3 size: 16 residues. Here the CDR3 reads CASSLGRGQPGTEAFF. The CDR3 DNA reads TGTGCCAGCAGCTTAGGCCGGGGTCAGCCGGGGACTGAAGCTTTCTTT. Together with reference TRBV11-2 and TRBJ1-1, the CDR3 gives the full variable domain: EAGVAQSPRYKIIEKRQSVAFWCNPISGHATLYWYQQILGQGPKLLIQFQNNGVVDDSQLPKDRFSAERLKGVDSTLKIQPAKLEDSAVYLCASSLGRGQPGTEAFFGQGTRLTVV.

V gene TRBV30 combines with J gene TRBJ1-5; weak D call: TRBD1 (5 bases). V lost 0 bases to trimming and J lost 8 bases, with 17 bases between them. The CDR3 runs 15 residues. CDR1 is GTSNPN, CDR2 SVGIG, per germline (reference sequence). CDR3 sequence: CAWSVALGGGKPQHF. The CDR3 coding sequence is TGTGCCTGGAGTGTAGCCCTCGGGGGGGGTAAGCCCCAGCATTTT.